The 28 T cell receptor beta chains below all came from one sample that was sequenced in a study of blood T cell repertoires in COVID-19. Produced via immunoSEQ multiplex PCR; TCRdb's table is partial and in-frame only. The profile shows under 350,000 clones, about nine tenths of them singletons. Sequences were obtained from peripheral blood. The source is a man over 45 with acute or convalescent COVID-19.

The chain is built from TRBV6-5 and TRBJ1-1, with unresolved D. Germline-derived CDR1 and CDR2 are MNHEY and SVGAGI. The CDR3 length is 13 residues. V was clipped by 10 bases and J by 2 bases, with 14 bases between them. The CDR3 reads CANRMELNTEAFF. The CDR3 DNA follows: TGTGCCAACCGAATGGAGTTAAACACTGAAGCTTTCTTT.

A single count supports this clone. V is TRBV19 and J is TRBJ2-5; D remains ambiguous. CDR3 length: 14 residues. Germline V lookup: CDR1 LNHDA, CDR2 SQIVND (reference sequence). V lost 4 bases and J lost 5, with 14 bases in between. This CDR3 reads CASSNPVLRETQYF. Here the CDR3 DNA reads TGTGCCAGTAGTAACCCCGTCCTGAGGGAGACCCAGTACTTC.

The chain joins TRBV5-4 to TRBJ2-3, with D possibly TRBD2 on 6 matching bases. Germline CDR1 reads SGHNT; CDR2 reads YYREEE (reference sequence). The CDR3 is 15 residues long. V was trimmed by 4 bases and J by 0 bases, leaving 12 bases between them. CDR3 sequence (DNA): TGTGCCAGCAGCCCAACCGGGACTAGCACAGATACGCAGTATTTT. It yields the protein CASSPTGTSTDTQYF.

The J gene is TRBJ2-1, the V gene TRBV19; D remains ambiguous. In germline, CDR1 is LNHDA, CDR2 SQIVND (reference sequence). V was shortened by 0 bases and J by 7 bases, with 4 bases between the two germline ends. This CDR3 spans 12 amino acids. This chain's CDR3 is CASSIDLNEQFF. CDR3 nucleotide sequence: TGTGCCAGTAGTATAGATCTGAATGAGCAGTTCTTC.

This chain links TRBV2 with TRBJ2-1, with 7 nucleotides matching TRBD1. The CDR3 is 14 amino acids. Germline V gene sequence: CDR1 SNHLY, CDR2 FYNNEI. V lost 4 bases, J lost 6 bases, and 6 bases stayed unmatched. CDR3 DNA: TGTGCCAGCAGTGCTAACAGGGGTGGCAATGAGCAGTTCTTC. It yields the protein CASSANRGGNEQFF.

V gene TRBV18 combines with J gene TRBJ2-5; 7 nucleotides match TRBD1. V was clipped by 5 bases and J by 3 bases; unmatched bases: 0. The CDR3 loop spans 12 amino acids. Per germline, CDR1 KGHSH and CDR2 LQKENI. CDR3 bases: TGTGCCAGCTCAGGGACAGAAGAGACCCAGTACTTC. Protein: CASSGTEETQYF.

The chain has TRBV5-1 and TRBJ2-1, with 7 bases that match TRBD2. Germline-derived CDR1 and CDR2 are SGHRS and YFSETQ. V dropped 4 bases and J dropped 2; count of bases not matched to a gene: 3. The CDR3 is made up of 14 amino acids. CDR3 nucleotide sequence: TGCGCCAGCAGCGCTAGCGGCCCCTACAATGAGCAGTTCTTC. This sequence encodes CASSASGPYNEQFF.

The CDR3 DNA follows: TGTGCCTCTCAGGGGGGTTATAATTCACCCCTCCACTTT. It specifies CASQGGYNSPLHF. The chain links TRBV10-3 to TRBJ1-6; TRBD1 aligns across 7 bases. V shed 11 bases and J 4 bases; nucleotides not matched to a gene: 5. From germline, CDR1 is ENHRY and CDR2 SYGVKD. This CDR3 contains 13 residues.

The J gene is TRBJ2-7, the V gene TRBV9, with TRBD1 identical over 10 bases. J was trimmed by 7 bases and V by 0 bases; bases with no gene match: 10. Germline V gene lookup returns CDR1 SGDLS and CDR2 YYNGEE. The CDR3 covers 16 residues. The CDR3 here is CASSVGLTGGAWEQYF. CDR3 DNA sequence: TGTGCCAGCAGCGTAGGTTTGACAGGGGGCGCGTGGGAGCAGTACTTC.

This clone came up once. Different DNA sequences within this sample yield the same CDR3. The chain uses TRBV11-2 and TRBJ2-7, with D possibly being TRBD2 (6 bases). The CDR3 runs to 14 residues. The V gene lost 5 bases and the J gene lost 2 bases, with 13 bases spanning the gap. Germline V lookup: CDR1 SGHAT, CDR2 FQNNGV. The CDR3 sequence: CASSPRTGAYEQYF. The CDR3 nucleotides read TGTGCCAGCAGCCCAAGGACGGGGGCCTACGAGCAGTACTTC.

This chain links TRBV7-2 with TRBJ2-7, with D maybe TRBD2 (6 bases). Deletions cut 1 base from V and 0 bases from J, with 19 bases between. CDR3 length: 18 amino acids. The germline V gene has CDR1 SGHTA and CDR2 FQGNSA. In DNA, the CDR3 is TGTGCCAGCAGCTTAGGCTATGGTGAGGGCGGGGCCTCCTACGAGCAGTACTTC. Translated, it gives CASSLGYGEGGASYEQYF.

The J gene is TRBJ2-1, the V gene TRBV7-3, with TRBD2 matching over 8 bases. In germline, CDR1 is SGHTA, CDR2 FQGTGA. This CDR3 has 17 residues. The V gene end was trimmed by 3 bases and the J gene end by 4 bases; junction bases not matched to a gene: 11. Here the CDR3 reads CASSLNQAGGGYNEQFF. The CDR3 region has the DNA TGTGCCAGCAGCTTGAACCAGGCGGGGGGAGGGTACAATGAGCAGTTCTTC. Based on the CDR3 plus reference TRBV7-3 and TRBJ2-1, the full variable domain is GAGVSQTPSNKVTEKGKYVELRCDPISGHTALYWYRQSLGQGPEFLIYFQGTGAADDSGLPNDRFFAVRPEGSVSTLKIQRTERGDSAVYLCASSLNQAGGGYNEQFFGPGTRLTVL.

The gene calls are TRBV7-8 and TRBJ2-7; unclear D gene. This CDR3 spans 12 amino acids. V was pared by 5 bases and J by 5 bases, with 10 bases between. Germline V gives CDR1 SGHVS, CDR2 FQNEAQ. CDR3 DNA sequence: TGTGCCAGCAGCGATGACACGGACGAGCAGTACTTC. Its protein product is CASSDDTDEQYF. Based on the CDR3 plus reference TRBV7-8 and TRBJ2-7, the full variable domain is GAGVSQSPRYKVAKRGQDVALRCDPISGHVSLFWYQQALGQGPEFLTYFQNEAQLDKSGLPSDRFFAERPEGSVSTLKIQRTQQEDSAVYLCASSDDTDEQYFGPGTRLTVT.

The chain employs TRBV11-2 and TRBJ1-6, with 9 nucleotides matching TRBD1. Germline values: CDR1 SGHAT, CDR2 FQNNGV. This CDR3 contains 15 residues. V lost 5 bases and J lost 5; bases outside the gene matches: 4. The CDR3 coding sequence is TGTGCCAGCAGCCCCCGGACAGGGGATAATTCACCCCTCCACTTT. Its protein is CASSPRTGDNSPLHF. Drawing the rest from reference TRBV11-2 and TRBJ1-6, the complete variable domain is EAGVAQSPRYKIIEKRQSVAFWCNPISGHATLYWYQQILGQGPKLLIQFQNNGVVDDSQLPKDRFSAERLKGVDSTLKIQPAKLEDSAVYLCASSPRTGDNSPLHFGNGTRLTVT.

This chain links TRBV6-5 with TRBJ1-1; 8 nucleotides align to TRBD1. Germline V gene sequence: CDR1 MNHEY, CDR2 SVGAGI. V lost 6 bases, J lost 4 bases, and 4 bases stayed unmatched. The CDR3 is 13 residues long. Here the CDR3 reads CASRRTGGTEAFF. In nucleotides, the CDR3 is TGTGCCAGCAGGCGTACAGGGGGCACTGAAGCTTTCTTT.

The V and J genes are TRBV10-3 and TRBJ1-2; TRBD1 agrees at 11 bases. Trimming removed 6 bases from V and 7 bases from J; junction bases left unmatched: 13. CDR1 and CDR2 (germline): ENHRY, SYGVKD. The CDR3 spans 16 residues. In nucleotides, the CDR3 is TGTGCCATCAGCTCGGACAGGGGGCGGGGAAGGAGTGGCTACACCTTC. This gives the protein CAISSDRGRGRSGYTF.

This chain connects TRBV3-1 (or the pseudogene TRBV3-2) to TRBJ2-1, with TRBD1 as a possible D gene (5 bases). V was cut by 4 bases and J by 10 bases, with 8 bases left in between. Germline loops: CDR1 LGHDT, CDR2 YNNKEL (reference sequence). CDR3 size: 11 residues. The CDR3 nucleotides are TGTGCCAGCAGCCGGACAAGAGAGCAGTTCTTC. Protein product: CASSRTREQFF.

The CDR3 nucleotides are TGTGCCAGCAGCTTAGTGCCGGACTTGGGAAACACCATATATTTT. Translation gives CASSLVPDLGNTIYF. The rearrangement joins TRBV7-6 to TRBJ1-3; D gene unclear. The CDR3 consists of 15 residues. CDR1 and CDR2 from the germline V gene are SGHVS and FNYEAQ. V gave up 1 base and J gave up 4 bases, with 11 bases separating them.

V is TRBV11-2 and J is TRBJ1-1; a possible D gene is TRBD1 (6 bases). The V gene's germline CDR1 is SGHAT and CDR2 FQNNGV. The CDR3 loop spans 14 amino acids. V lost 7 bases and J 3 bases, leaving 15 bases between the germline ends. This CDR3 reads CASKSMYRDTEAFF. CDR3 nucleotides: TGTGCCAGCAAATCCATGTACAGGGACACTGAAGCTTTCTTT.

The rearrangement uses TRBV2 and TRBJ1-1; D may be TRBD1 (5 bases). The CDR3 runs to 15 residues. Deletions cut 6 bases from V and 4 bases from J, with 18 bases between. The germline V gene has CDR1 SNHLY and CDR2 FYNNEI. The CDR3 DNA reads as TGTGCCAGCAGCGGATGGAGGGGAGGCAGCACTGAAGCTTTCTTT. This translates into CASSGWRGGSTEAFF.

This clone was seen only a few times. V and J are TRBV21-1 and TRBJ1-1. TRBV21-1 corresponds to a pseudogene. CDR3 length: 16 residues. The CDR3 DNA follows: TGTGCCAGCAGCAATCGGGTTCTGGGAGGGGACACTGAAGCTTTCTTT. Protein: CASSNRVLGGDTEAFF.

This chain uses TRBV30 with TRBJ1-2, with 9 bases fitting TRBD1. CDR3 size: 16 residues. The trim removed 3 bases at V and 4 bases at J, leaving 12 bases unmatched. Per germline, CDR1 GTSNPN and CDR2 SVGIG (reference sequence). The CDR3 reads CAWREGGTGIFYGYTF. The DNA for the CDR3 is TGTGCCTGGAGAGAAGGAGGGACAGGGATATTCTATGGCTACACCTTC.

The V and J genes are TRBV5-1 and TRBJ1-1, with D perhaps TRBD1 (5 bases). The CDR3 has 15 amino acids. V was pared by 1 base and J by 4 bases, with 14 bases between. Looked up from germline, CDR1 is SGHRS and CDR2 is YFSETQ. CDR3 coding DNA: TGCGCCAGCAGCTTGCAGGGTCTACCGATCACTGAAGCTTTCTTT. It translates to CASSLQGLPITEAFF. Complete variable domain (other parts from reference TRBV5-1 and TRBJ1-1): KAGVTQTPRYLIKTRGQQVTLSCSPISGHRSVSWYQQTPGQGLQFLFEYFSETQRNKGNFPGRFSGRQFSNSRSEMNVSTLELGDSALYLCASSLQGLPITEAFFGQGTRLTVV.

The chain couples TRBV14 to TRBJ2-1, with TRBD2 matching 8 bases. This CDR3 contains 16 residues. Germline CDR1 and CDR2: SGHDN and FVKESK. Unmatched junction bases numbered 8, after V lost 5 bases and J lost 2 bases. CDR3 DNA sequence: TGTGCCAGCAGCAGGATGCGGGGGGAACCCTACAATGAGCAGTTCTTC. Translating it yields CASSRMRGEPYNEQFF.

CDR3 in DNA: TGTGCCAGCACCCCCCCAGGGCTGAACACTGAAGCTTTCTTT. The encoded protein is CASTPPGLNTEAFF. The genes are TRBV6-5 and TRBJ1-1; tentatively, D is TRBD1 (5 bases). The CDR3 sequence is 14 residues long. Trimming removed 7 bases from V and 0 bases from J, with 12 bases in between. Germline V gene lookup returns CDR1 MNHEY and CDR2 SVGAGI.

This chain connects TRBV15 to TRBJ2-5; TRBD2 matches at 14 bases. V dropped 5 bases and J dropped 5; count of bases not matched to a gene: 7. The CDR3 spans 16 residues. The germline CDR1 and CDR2 sequences are LNHNV and YYDKDF (reference sequence). The CDR3 region is CATSFLRTSGGETQYF. CDR3 DNA sequence: TGTGCCACCAGCTTCCTTAGGACTAGCGGGGGGGAGACCCAGTACTTC.

The chain is built from TRBV5-1 and TRBJ2-5; maybe TRBD1 (5 bases). This CDR3 has 14 amino acids. Germline CDR1 reads SGHRS; CDR2 reads YFSETQ. Trimming took off 2 bases at V and 5 bases at J, with 13 bases between the two ends. This chain's CDR3 is CASSLKGPDETQYF. CDR3 nucleotide sequence: TGCGCCAGCAGCTTAAAGGGGCCGGATGAGACCCAGTACTTC.

The chain combines TRBV7-9 with TRBJ1-3; no firm D call. V lost 5 bases to trimming and J lost 12 bases, with 11 bases between them. The CDR3 consists of 11 residues. In germline, CDR1 is SEHNR, CDR2 FQNEAQ (reference sequence). CDR3 region: CASSHSDFIYF. In nucleotides, the CDR3 is TGTGCCAGCAGCCACTCGGACTTCATATATTTT.